Below, 23 T cell receptor beta chains from the same sample are listed, as sequenced in a study of shared clonotypes between healthy human individuals. Sequencing was performed with immunoSEQ multiplex PCR; in TCRdb, only in-frame clones are kept and a portion is missing. The table records millions of clones, 85% to 95% of them present only once. The sequenced sample consisted of naive CD4+ T cells sorted from blood. Subset of the sample: CD45RA+ positively selected. These receptors were obtained from a young man in good health.

V usage is TRBV6-1 and J usage is TRBJ2-1, with TRBD2 matching 7 bases. Germline V CDR1 and CDR2: MNHNS, SASEGT. Unmatched junction bases numbered 13, after V lost 2 bases and J lost 0 bases. The CDR3 covers 19 residues. The CDR3 region is CASSERKGGRVSSYNEQFF. In nucleotides, the CDR3 is TGTGCCAGCAGTGAAAGAAAGGGAGGGCGGGTCAGCTCCTACAATGAGCAGTTCTTC.

The chain employs TRBV19 and TRBJ2-1, with D possibly TRBD2 on 6 matching bases. Trimming pared 8 bases from V and 7 bases from J, leaving 18 bases between. This CDR3 has 14 amino acids. CDR1 is LNHDA, CDR2 SQIVND, per germline (reference sequence). The CDR3 protein is CASSIRRGSNEQFF. The CDR3 region has the DNA TGTGCCAGTTCAATTAGGAGGGGTTCGAATGAGCAGTTCTTC. The variable domain in full, completed from reference TRBV19 and TRBJ2-1, reads DGGITQSPKYLFRKEGQNVTLSCEQNLNHDAMYWYRQDPGQGLRLIYYSQIVNDFQKGDIAEGYSVSREKKESFPLTVTSAQKNPTAFYLCASSIRRGSNEQFFGPGTRLTVL.

The rearrangement links TRBV29-1 to TRBJ2-7; D possibly uses TRBD1 or TRBD2 (5 bases each). Germline CDR1 reads SQVTM; CDR2 reads ANQGSEA. This CDR3 has 12 residues. Between the trimmed V and J ends, which lost 7 bases and 2 bases, there was a span of 12 bases. CDR3 DNA: TGCAGCGCTGGGGACGCCACCTACGAGCAGTACTTC. It yields the protein CSAGDATYEQYF.

The sample holds a few counts of this clone. The same CDR3 is also encoded by other DNA sequences in this sample. The V and J genes are TRBV18 and TRBJ2-3; no clear D. CDR1 and CDR2 (germline): KGHSH, LQKENI. This CDR3 region has 12 residues. The V and J ends lost 3 bases and 2 bases respectively, with 3 bases between them. The CDR3 coding sequence is TGTGCCAGCTCACCCAACACAGATACGCAGTATTTT. This gives the protein CASSPNTDTQYF.

CDR3 DNA sequence: TGTGCCAGCAGTGAATATCTGGCACAGGAGACCCAGTACTTC. This codes for CASSEYLAQETQYF. This chain connects TRBV25-1 to TRBJ2-5; D unclear. CDR3 length: 14 residues. Trimming took 0 bases from V and 5 from J, leaving 10 bases between them. CDR1 is MGHDK, CDR2 SYGVNS, per germline.

As concerns this clone: Other DNA variants within this sample encode the same CDR3. This sequence joins TRBV18 and TRBJ1-1; 7 nucleotides agree with TRBD1. The CDR3 contains 15 residues. Germline V gives CDR1 KGHSH, CDR2 LQKENI. Unmatched junction bases numbered 4, after V lost 3 bases and J lost 0 bases. DNA of the CDR3: TGTGCCAGCTCACCGGCGACAGGGATGAACACTGAAGCTTTCTTT. This encodes CASSPATGMNTEAFF.

The genes are TRBV5-4 and TRBJ2-1; D possibly corresponds to TRBD2 (8 bases). V lost 4 bases to trimming and J lost 5 bases, with 16 bases between them. The CDR3 contains 15 residues. The germline gives CDR1 SGHNT, CDR2 YYREEE (reference sequence). CDR3 nucleotides: TGTGCCAGCAGCCGGGAGGGGGCCGGCCACAATGAGCAGTTCTTC. Translated, it gives CASSREGAGHNEQFF.

The gene calls are TRBV5-4 and TRBJ2-7; 8 nucleotides agree with TRBD2. Per the germline V gene, CDR1 is SGHNT and CDR2 is YYREEE (reference sequence). After removal of 4 bases from V and 3 bases from J, the junction contained 3 bases not matched to a gene. This CDR3 has 13 residues. Here the CDR3 reads CASSPGGLYEQYF. The CDR3 coding sequence is TGTGCCAGCAGCCCGGGAGGGCTCTACGAGCAGTACTTC. The full variable domain, rest sourced from reference TRBV5-4 and TRBJ2-7, is ETGVTQSPTHLIKTRGQQVTLRCSSQSGHNTVSWYQQALGQGPQFIFQYYREEENGRGNFPPRFSGLQFPNYSSELNVNALELDDSALYLCASSPGGLYEQYFGPGTRLTVT.

This rearrangement joins TRBV19 to TRBJ1-1; 8 bases match TRBD1. CDR1 is LNHDA, CDR2 SQIVND, per germline (reference sequence). Trimming at V came to 6 bases and at J to 3 bases, leaving 3 bases not matched to a gene. The CDR3 is made up of 13 amino acids. CDR3 DNA sequence: TGTGCCAGTAGGCTACAGGGGGACACTGAAGCTTTCTTT. This translates into CASRLQGDTEAFF.

V gene TRBV2 combines with J gene TRBJ2-2, with D perhaps being TRBD1 or TRBD2 (5 bases each). The germline CDR1 and CDR2 sequences are SNHLY and FYNNEI. The V end was cut by 7 bases, the J end by 4 bases, with 13 bases between. The CDR3 loop spans 14 amino acids. CDR3 bases: TGTGCCAGCAAGATGGGGGTTGGCACCGGGGAGCTGTTTTTT. This encodes CASKMGVGTGELFF.

V usage is TRBV12-5 and J usage is TRBJ2-7; 10 bases match TRBD2. Germline-derived CDR1 and CDR2 are LGHNT and FRNRAP. CDR3 length equals 16 residues. Trimming removed 2 bases from V and 2 bases from J; junction bases left unmatched: 6. CDR3 nucleotides: TGTGCTAGTGGTTTGTCACTAGCGGGGAGTACCTACGAGCAGTACTTC. It encodes CASGLSLAGSTYEQYF.

The chain links TRBV18 to TRBJ2-1, with unresolved D. CDR3 length: 17 amino acids. Germline V gene lookup returns CDR1 KGHSH and CDR2 LQKENI. V was trimmed by 0 bases and J by 2 bases, leaving 14 bases between them. The CDR3 sequence is CASSPPLTKLTYNEQFF. The CDR3 coding sequence is TGTGCCAGCTCACCACCTTTGACAAAGCTAACCTACAATGAGCAGTTCTTC.

The genes are TRBV29-1 and TRBJ2-3; TRBD2 aligns across 14 bases. V trimming: 7 bases; J trimming: 5 bases; junction bases outside the gene matches: 8. This CDR3 is 15 amino acids long. Germline lookup yields CDR1 SQVTM and CDR2 ANQGSEA. The CDR3 sequence: CSAGTSGGGKDTQYF. DNA of the CDR3: TGCAGCGCGGGGACTAGCGGGGGTGGGAAAGATACGCAGTATTTT.

Here the CDR3 reads CASSVDRVGQYF. CDR3 bases: TGTGCCAGCAGCGTGGACAGGGTCGGGCAGTACTTC. The V call is TRBV5-8, the J call TRBJ2-7; 8 nucleotides line up with TRBD1. Germline lookup yields CDR1 SGHTS and CDR2 YDEGEE. The CDR3 extends over 12 amino acids. The V gene end was trimmed by 4 bases and the J gene end by 9 bases; junction bases not matched to a gene: 6.

This clone was found once. The CDR3 spells CAWIGNYGYTF. CDR3 sequence (DNA): TGTGCCTGGATTGGGAACTATGGCTACACCTTC. The chain has TRBV30 and TRBJ1-2; D is unclear. CDR3 size: 11 residues. Per the germline V gene, CDR1 is GTSNPN and CDR2 is SVGIG (reference sequence). Trimming cost V 4 bases and J 2 bases, with 5 bases left between them.

V is TRBV5-1 and J is TRBJ1-1; the match to TRBD1 covers 7 bases. This CDR3 is 17 amino acids long. After removal of 0 bases from V and 2 bases from J, the junction contained 10 bases not matched to a gene. Germline CDR1 and CDR2: SGHRS and YFSETQ. Written as DNA, the CDR3 is TGCGCCAGCAGCTTGGATCCGGGAGGGACAGTAAACACTGAAGCTTTCTTT. Amino acid sequence: CASSLDPGGTVNTEAFF.

The chain is built from TRBV9 and TRBJ2-1; tentatively, D is TRBD1 or TRBD2 (5 bases each). Germline V gives CDR1 SGDLS, CDR2 YYNGEE. V was cut by 0 bases and J by 0 bases, with 13 bases left in between. The CDR3 covers 17 residues. CDR3 sequence (DNA): TGTGCCAGCAGCGTAGCTAGCAGGGTCACCTCCTACAATGAGCAGTTCTTC. Its protein is CASSVASRVTSYNEQFF. The full variable domain, with the rest looked up from reference TRBV9 and TRBJ2-1, is DSGVTQTPKHLITATGQRVTLRCSPRSGDLSVYWYQQSLDQGLQFLIQYYNGEERAKGNILERFSAQQFPDLHSELNLSSLELGDSALYFCASSVASRVTSYNEQFFGPGTRLTVL.

This CDR3 is CASSPPINAGGGYTF. CDR3 nucleotides: TGTGCCAGCTCACCGCCCATAAACGCAGGTGGAGGCTACACCTTC. This chain connects TRBV18 to TRBJ1-2; D is unresolved. CDR1 is KGHSH, CDR2 LQKENI, per germline. The CDR3 is 15 amino acids. The V and J ends lost 3 bases and 8 bases respectively, with 19 bases between them. The full variable domain, its missing parts supplied by reference TRBV18 and TRBJ1-2, is NAGVMQNPRHLVRRRGQEARLRCSPMKGHSHVYWYRQLPEEGLKFMVYLQKENIIDESGMPKERFSAEFPKEGPSILRIQQVVRGDSAAYFCASSPPINAGGGYTFGSGTRLTVV.

The chain couples TRBV7-9 to TRBJ1-2, with D perhaps TRBD1 (6 bases). Trimming took off 1 base at V and 2 bases at J, with 14 bases between the two ends. CDR1 and CDR2 (germline): SEHNR, FQNEAQ (reference sequence). The CDR3 consists of 16 residues. CDR3 sequence (DNA): TGTGCCAGCAGCTTAGGGGGTACAGGGTCCAACTATGGCTACACCTTC. This sequence encodes CASSLGGTGSNYGYTF.

As regards this clone: Other DNA sequences from this sample encode an identical CDR3 as well. This chain uses TRBV14 with TRBJ1-1; the D is unclear. The germline gives CDR1 SGHDN, CDR2 FVKESK. Trimming took 4 bases from V and 0 from J, leaving 6 bases between them. This CDR3 is built from 13 residues. CDR3 region: CASSLNMNTEAFF. CDR3 bases: TGTGCCAGCAGCCTAAACATGAACACTGAAGCTTTCTTT.

The chain is built from TRBV5-1 and TRBJ2-7; possibly TRBD2 for D (6 bases). Deletions cut 3 bases from V and 3 bases from J, with 16 bases between. This CDR3 comprises 15 residues. Germline CDR1 is SGHRS and CDR2 is YFSETQ. The CDR3 spells CASSYRTGVIYEQYF. The CDR3 DNA follows: TGCGCCAGCAGCTATCGGACGGGAGTAATCTACGAGCAGTACTTC.

Remarks on this clone: Because the CDR3's place on the DNA is in doubt, the DNA is left out and the CDR3 is given as listed by TCRdb. The rearrangement joins TRBV7-5 to TRBJ2-1; the table's D call, TRBD1, was not checked against the DNA. TRBV7-5 is a known pseudogene. A total of 15 residues make up the CDR3, ends included. Here the CDR3 reads CARSKWAGGIDEQFF.

This clone came up once. The chain has TRBV11-2 and TRBJ2-5, with 8 nucleotides matching TRBD2. V was pared by 8 bases and J by 2 bases, with 7 bases of the junction left unmatched. The CDR3 is made up of 14 amino acids. Germline V gives CDR1 SGHAT, CDR2 FQNNGV. DNA for the CDR3: TGTGCCAGCGGGCTAGCGGGTCTTCAAGAGACCCAGTACTTC. It specifies CASGLAGLQETQYF.